This entry features one TCR beta chain sequence. Its antigen is as yet unknown. Clones were read by immunoSEQ multiplex PCR, and TCRdb kept only the in-frame ones, dropping some. The sample holds roughly 29,000 clones, over 60% seen once. CD4+ T cells from unexposed donors were obtained before the COVID-19 pandemic (2011-2018). CD4+ T cells were isolated from the cells after 10 days of culture. The data originate from a study of CD4 T cells in relation to SARS-CoV-2 and coronaviruses. At the level of the study: No peptide or an HIV-1 Nef peptide pool served as negative control.

Trimming pared 5 bases from V and 4 bases from J, leaving 14 bases between. CDR3 length: 15 amino acids. Germline CDR1 is SNHLY and CDR2 is FYNNEI. The material sequenced was CD4+ T cells from PBMCs, cultured in vitro. The origin of this receptor is a human donor in good health. V gene TRBV2 combines with J gene TRBJ1-4; D remains ambiguous. DNA for the CDR3: TGTGCCAGCAGTCCTACTCAAAGGAGTAATGAAAAACTGTTTTTT. Translating it yields CASSPTQRSNEKLFF. Full variable domain (outside the CDR3, taken from reference TRBV2 and TRBJ1-4): EPEVTQTPSHQVTQMGQEVILRCVPISNHLYFYWYRQILGQKVEFLVSFYNNEISEKSEIFDDQFSVERPDGSNFTLKIRSTKLEDSAMYFCASSPTQRSNEKLFFGSGTQLSVL.